Detailed here is one TCR beta chain. Its antigen is not identified. The sample is drawn from a study of cytomegalovirus exposure and HLA in healthy donors. Across the whole study: Unique TCR beta sequences numbering some 120 million came from around 180 million T cells in an earlier analysis. Study results and limitations: The authors judged a highly shared variant cluster likely a sequencing artifact.

The PCR made use of 60 Vbeta and 13 Jbeta primers. Authors' processing steps: Some 11 million of the 80 million or so unique TCR beta chains counted in a later analysis were shared. Generated by immunoSEQ multiplex PCR, the TCRdb table keeps only in-frame clones and is missing some. V, J and clone size are taken as reported in that table, and D and trimming were inferred from the DNA itself. The repertoire includes roughly 200,000 clones, around 86% of them detected once, and 1% to 1.5% sits in the top ten. With 6 bases clipped from V and 7 bases from J, the junction kept 6 bases outside the gene matches. CDR1 MDHEN and CDR2 SYDVKM come from the germline V gene. The CDR3 has 14 amino acids.

The TCR sequence derives from a man aged 25 to 45 in good health and CMV-seronegative. The rearrangement uses TRBV28 and TRBJ1-5; 10 nucleotides align to TRBD1. Sequenced input: PBMCs. CDR3 loop: CASSLTGGGQPQHF. Written as DNA, the CDR3 is TGTGCCAGCAGCTTGACAGGGGGCGGGCAGCCCCAGCATTTT. Looking up the rest from reference TRBV28 and TRBJ1-5 gives the full variable domain: DVKVTQSSRYLVKRTGEKVFLECVQDMDHENMFWYRQDPGLGLRLIYFSYDVKMKEKGDIPEGYSVSREKKERFSLILESASTNQTSMYLCASSLTGGGQPQHFGDGTRLSIL.